One sample yielded the 8 T cell receptor beta chains listed below, sequenced in a study of vaccination and CD4 T cells after COVID-19. For these TCRs, the target antigens are not known. The Oncomine TCR Beta short-read assay was applied to DNA of cultured CD4+ T cells. Using its own MiXCR run on the PCR reads, TCRdb lists one record per CDR3 protein. Among just over 20,000 distinct CDR3 sequences listed, about 43% were seen once. Indicated treatment: approximately nine-day PBMC culture with coronavirus spike peptide pools or control peptides (ViraFEST assay). The sequencing here drew on CD4+ T cells from blood, cultured in vitro, taken after SARS-CoV-2 vaccination. Receptor source: a human donor who had recovered from COVID-19.

This clonotype was counted a few times. This sequence joins TRBV27 and TRBJ1-6, with D possibly being TRBD1 (5 bases). Germline-derived CDR1 and CDR2 are MNHEY and SMNVEV (reference sequence). V was pared by 1 base and J by 6 bases, with 13 bases between. CDR3 length: 16 residues. The CDR3 is CASSLLIRGANSPLHF. In DNA form, the CDR3 reads TGTGCCAGCAGTTTATTAATTCGGGGCGCTAATTCACCCCTCCACTTT.

V and J are TRBV6-1 and TRBJ2-3; TRBD2 matches 7 bases. The CDR3 has 15 amino acids. Germline values: CDR1 MNHNS, CDR2 SASEGT. Trimming at V came to 6 bases and at J to 10 bases, leaving 16 bases not matched to a gene. The CDR3: CASSSGPQYREAQYF. The DNA of the CDR3 is TGTGCCAGCAGCTCCGGGCCCCAATACCGGGAGGCGCAGTATTTT.

CDR3: CASSLASGGAHGELFF. In DNA, the CDR3 is TGTGCCAGCAGCTTGGCTTCCGGAGGGGCCCACGGGGAGCTGTTTTTT. The V and J genes are TRBV5-4 and TRBJ2-2; weak D call: TRBD2 (6 bases). The CDR3 is 16 amino acids. Germline CDR1 SGHNT, CDR2 YYREEE (reference sequence). Trimming removed 0 bases from V and 7 bases from J, with 16 bases in between. The full variable domain, its missing parts supplied by reference TRBV5-4 and TRBJ2-2, is ETGVTQSPTHLIKTRGQQVTLRCSSQSGHNTVSWYQQALGQGPQFIFQYYREEENGRGNFPPRFSGLQFPNYSSELNVNALELDDSALYLCASSLASGGAHGELFFGEGSRLTVL.

This clonotype was counted a few times. This rearrangement joins TRBV28 to TRBJ1-6, with D unclear. From germline, CDR1 is MDHEN and CDR2 SYDVKM. V dropped 3 bases and J dropped 8 bases, with 5 bases sitting between them. The CDR3 is made up of 12 amino acids. The CDR3 protein is CASSFEDSPLHF. The CDR3 DNA reads as TGTGCCAGCAGTTTCGAGGATTCACCCCTCCACTTT.

The count of this clonotype is one. Compared with germline, one end of the junction differs, possibly owing to a read error. The chain couples TRBV7-9 to TRBJ2-3, with D hard to call. CDR1 and CDR2 from the germline V gene are SEHNR and FQNEAQ (reference sequence). This CDR3 region has 15 residues. CDR3 in DNA: TGTGCCGGCAGCTTAGAAGGCGTCCTAGCAGATACGCAGTATTTT. Its translation: CAGSLEGVLADTQYF.

The chain employs TRBV7-2 and TRBJ2-1; D not certain. CDR1 is SGHTA and CDR2 is FQGNSA in the germline V gene. V was shortened by 2 bases and J by 0 bases, with 11 bases between the two germline ends. The CDR3 sequence is 16 residues long. CDR3 DNA sequence: TGTGCCAGCAGCTTACAAAAACGAAGCTCCTACAATGAGCAGTTCTTC. It codes for CASSLQKRSSYNEQFF.

The chain recombines TRBV20-1 with TRBJ1-2; maybe TRBD1 (5 bases). CDR1 and CDR2 from the germline V gene are DFQATT and SNEGSKA (reference sequence). CDR3 length equals 13 residues. V was trimmed by 2 bases and J by 2 bases, leaving 9 bases between them. The CDR3 DNA is TGCAGTGCTAGAACGGGGGAAAACTATGGCTACACCTTC. As protein: CSARTGENYGYTF.

This clonotype occurred a few times. CDR3 nucleotides: TGTGCCAGTAGTTCCCCCCCAGGGGAAGAGACCCAGTACTTC. It is translated as CASSSPPGEETQYF. The chain uses TRBV19 and TRBJ2-5; a possible D gene is TRBD1 (6 bases). The CDR3 totals 14 residues. Trimming took 5 bases from V and 3 from J, leaving 13 bases between them. Germline V gene lookup returns CDR1 LNHDA and CDR2 SQIVND (reference sequence).